The entry that follows covers one T cell receptor beta chain sequence. A much larger clone lies one base from this, so it may be a read error. This specimen belongs to a study of T-cell memory formation after mild COVID-19. Trimming pared 2 bases from V and 13 bases from J, leaving 12 bases between. The CDR3 covers 12 residues. The germline gives CDR1 SGHTA, CDR2 FQGTGA. TCRdb fed the 5' RACE reads into MiXCR, producing one record per CDR3 protein. The sample lists just under 350,000 distinct CDR3 sequences, over 10% occurring once. Sample: PBMCs or a T cell subset sorted from them (not recorded which). The J gene is TRBJ2-1, the V gene TRBV7-3, with D perhaps matching TRBD2 (6 bases). This TCR was recovered from a man aged 18 to 29 who had mild COVID-19 (a few samples of this study predate the infection). Cell type and time point are not known. The CDR3 region has the DNA TGTGCCAGCAGCTTAGGGGGGTTTGATCAGTTCTTC. Its protein product is CASSLGGFDQFF.